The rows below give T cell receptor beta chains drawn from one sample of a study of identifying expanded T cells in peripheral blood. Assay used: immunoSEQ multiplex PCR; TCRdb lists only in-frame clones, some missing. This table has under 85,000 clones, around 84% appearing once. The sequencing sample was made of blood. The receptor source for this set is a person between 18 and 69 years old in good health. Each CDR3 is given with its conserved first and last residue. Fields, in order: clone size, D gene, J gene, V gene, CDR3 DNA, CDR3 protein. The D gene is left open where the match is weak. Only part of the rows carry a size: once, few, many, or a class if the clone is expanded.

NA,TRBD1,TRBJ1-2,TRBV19,TGTGCCAGTAGTATCTTGGGCAGGGGGAAGATGGACTATGGCTACACCTTC,CASSILGRGKMDYGYTF
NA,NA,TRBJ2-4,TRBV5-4,TGTGCCAGCAGCTTGGATCCGGAAAACATTCAGTACTTC,CASSLDPENIQYF
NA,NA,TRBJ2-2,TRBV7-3,TGTGCCAGCAGCTGGGGACTTCCGAACACCGGGGAGCTGTTTTTT,CASSWGLPNTGELFF
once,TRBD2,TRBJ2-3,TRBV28,TGTGCCAGCAGCACTCAAGCGGGAGAAGGGGGAGATACGAAGTATTTT,CASSTQAGEGGDTKYF
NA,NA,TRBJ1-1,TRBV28,TGTGCCAGCAGCCCACGGGGGAACACTGAAGCTTTCTTT,CASSPRGNTEAFF
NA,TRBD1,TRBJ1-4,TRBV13,TGTGCCAGCAGCCCAGGGACAGGTCATGAAAAACTGTTTTTT,CASSPGTGHEKLFF
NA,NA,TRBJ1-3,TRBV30,TGTGCCTGGACAAGGGGCAGGGAGAAAGGAAACACCATATATTTT,CAWTRGREKGNTIYF
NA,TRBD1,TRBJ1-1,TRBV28,TGTGCCAGCAGTGCAAGGGGACAGGGTCCCACTGAAGCTTTCTTT,CASSARGQGPTEAFF
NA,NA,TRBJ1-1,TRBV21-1,TGTGCCAGCAGCAAATTATGGGAAGGGGACAGGGGCACCGAAGCTTTCTTT,CASSKLWEGDRGTEAFF
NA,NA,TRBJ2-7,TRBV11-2,TGTGCCAGCAGATCCCCAATGTGGAGTAAACCCTACGAGCAGTACTTC,CASRSPMWSKPYEQYF
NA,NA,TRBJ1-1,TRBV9,TGTGCCAGCAGCGTAGACGCAGGGGCTGAAGCTTTCTTT,CASSVDAGAEAFF
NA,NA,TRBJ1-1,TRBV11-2,TGTGCCAGCAGCTTAGAAGGGGCCATCACTGAAGCTTTCTTT,CASSLEGAITEAFF
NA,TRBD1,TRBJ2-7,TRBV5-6,TGTGCCAGCAGCGTGGACAGGTTGAACGAGCAGTACTTC,CASSVDRLNEQYF
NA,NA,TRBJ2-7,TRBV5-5,TGTGCCAGCAGCTATGGGGACGGCTACGAGCAGTACTTC,CASSYGDGYEQYF
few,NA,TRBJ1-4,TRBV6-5,TGTGCCAGCAGTTACACCGAGTCTAATGAAAAACTGTTTTTT,CASSYTESNEKLFF
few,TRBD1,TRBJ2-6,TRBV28,TGTGCCAGCAGGGGGACAGGGTACTCTGGGGCCAACGTCCTGACTTTC,CASRGTGYSGANVLTF
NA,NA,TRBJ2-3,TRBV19,TGTGCCAGTAGTAGGACTGGTATTCTTCAGGATACGCAGTATTTT,CASSRTGILQDTQYF
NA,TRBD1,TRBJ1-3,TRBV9,TGTGCCAGCAGCACCTCAGGGGGCGGAAACACCATATATTTT,CASSTSGGGNTIYF
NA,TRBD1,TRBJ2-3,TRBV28,TGTGCCAGCAGTGGGGGACAGGGAGGAGGAGATACGCAGTATTTT,CASSGGQGGGDTQYF
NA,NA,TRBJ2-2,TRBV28,TGTGCCAGCACAGGACTCACCACGAACACCGGGGAGCTGTTTTTT,CASTGLTTNTGELFF
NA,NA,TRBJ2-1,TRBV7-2,TGTGCCAGCAGCTTAGGTGGGGGCAAGGGCAATGAGCAGTTCTTC,CASSLGGGKGNEQFF
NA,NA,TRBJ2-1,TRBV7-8,TGTGCCAGCAGCTTAGCTGGGGACCATGAGCAGTTCTTC,CASSLAGDHEQFF
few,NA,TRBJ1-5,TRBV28,TGTGCCAGCAGTTTGGCGGGGGGGCGCAATCAGCCCCAGCATTTT,CASSLAGGRNQPQHF
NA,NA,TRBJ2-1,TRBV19,TGTGCCAGCCACCAAGGGGGTCCAGGGACCATGTACAATGAGCAGTTCTTC,CASHQGGPGTMYNEQFF
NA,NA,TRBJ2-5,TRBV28,TGTGCCAGCAGTCCCGCCGGTCCGGCCCTGGGGGAGACCCAGTACTTC,CASSPAGPALGETQYF
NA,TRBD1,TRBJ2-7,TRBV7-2,TGTGCCAGCGGCACCGTCAGGGGGAGATCCTACGAGCAGTACTTC,CASGTVRGRSYEQYF
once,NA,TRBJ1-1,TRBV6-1,TGTGCCAGCAGTGAATGGGCAGGGGAAAACGGCATGAACACTGAAGCTTTCTTT,CASSEWAGENGMNTEAFF
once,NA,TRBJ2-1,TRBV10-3,TGTGCCATCGGGGCGTGGGGGGTCTACAATGAGCAGTTCTTC,CAIGAWGVYNEQFF
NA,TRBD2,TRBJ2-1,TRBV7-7,TGTGCTAGCAGCCCCTTAGTAGCGGGAGTTGACAATGAGCAGTTCTTC,CASSPLVAGVDNEQFF
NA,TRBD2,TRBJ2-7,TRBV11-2,TGTGCCAGCAGCCTAGCGGGGGTAGGATCCTACGAGCAGTACTTC,CASSLAGVGSYEQYF
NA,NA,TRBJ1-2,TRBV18,TGTGCCAGCTCACCACCTGGTGAAGGGCTGGTTGGTGGCTACACCTTC,CASSPPGEGLVGGYTF
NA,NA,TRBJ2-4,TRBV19,TGTGCCAGTAGCCCCGGACAGATACTAGCCAAAAACATTCAGTACTTC,CASSPGQILAKNIQYF
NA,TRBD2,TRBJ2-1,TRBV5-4,TGTGCCAGCAGCACGGTCGTTCTAGCGGGAGTCTCCAATGAGCAGTTCTTC,CASSTVVLAGVSNEQFF
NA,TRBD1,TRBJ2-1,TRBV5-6,TGTGCCAGCAGCTTAGACAGGGGGCGCAGGAATGAGCAGTTCTTC,CASSLDRGRRNEQFF
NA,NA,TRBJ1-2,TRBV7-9,TGTGCCAGCAGGCCCCCCGGACCTTACTATGGCTACACCTTC,CASRPPGPYYGYTF
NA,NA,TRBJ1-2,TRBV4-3,TGCGCCAGCAGCCCAGAGGGGAGCGGCTATGGCTACACCTTC,CASSPEGSGYGYTF
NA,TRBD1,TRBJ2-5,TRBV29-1,TGCAGCGCCGACAGGGGGCAAGAGACCCAGTACTTC,CSADRGQETQYF